A single sample is the source of the 6 T cell receptor beta chains below, sequenced in a study of vaccination effects on CD4 cells after COVID-19. The antigens for these receptors are not known. Method: immunoSEQ multiplex PCR; TCRdb's copy keeps in-frame clones and lacks some. The sample lists about 45,000 clones, approximately 77% occurring once. Following 10 days of culture, CD4+ T cells were isolated. Two doses of either BNT162b2 or mRNA-1273 were given to each participant. The starting material was CD4+ T cells from PBMCs cultured without peptide, obtained after COVID-19 vaccination. The receptors shown here come from a human donor who received a COVID-19 vaccine.

The V gene is TRBV6-5, the J gene TRBJ2-7; no firm D call. The CDR3 consists of 15 residues. The V end was cut by 2 bases, the J end by 3 bases, with 14 bases between. Germline-derived CDR1 and CDR2 are MNHEY and SVGAGI. The CDR3 region has the DNA TGTGCCAGCAGTTACGGGCCCACTCGAGTCTACGAGCAGTACTTC. Protein sequence: CASSYGPTRVYEQYF.

The gene calls are TRBV4-2 and TRBJ2-5; D gene uncertain. There are 15 residues in the CDR3. CDR1 LGHNA and CDR2 YNFKEQ come from the germline V gene. V lost 0 bases and J 2 bases, leaving 10 bases between the germline ends. This chain's CDR3 is CASSQDWHEQETQYF. The CDR3 DNA reads TGTGCCAGCAGCCAAGATTGGCACGAACAAGAGACCCAGTACTTC.

This sequence joins TRBV24-1 and TRBJ2-2; D might be TRBD1 (6 bases). V lost 5 bases, J lost 0 bases, and 9 bases lay in between. CDR1 KGHDR and CDR2 SFDVKD come from the germline V gene. The CDR3 sequence is 15 residues long. The CDR3: CATSGDNTNTGELFF. In DNA form, the CDR3 reads TGTGCCACCAGTGGGGACAATACGAACACCGGGGAGCTGTTTTTT.

The chain employs TRBV3-1 (or the pseudogene TRBV3-2) and TRBJ2-5; tentative D call: TRBD2 (6 bases). Deletions cut 5 bases from V and 5 bases from J, with 12 bases between. The CDR3 runs 13 residues. Per the germline V gene, CDR1 is LGHDT and CDR2 is YNNKEL (reference sequence). This chain's CDR3 is CASSSGLQETQYF. CDR3 DNA: TGTGCCAGCAGCAGCGGGCTTCAGGAGACCCAGTACTTC.

This clone occurred a few times. The V gene is TRBV3-1 (or the pseudogene TRBV3-2), the J gene TRBJ2-5; 7 bases match TRBD2. Germline V gene sequence: CDR1 LGHDT, CDR2 YNNKEL (reference sequence). J was trimmed by 3 bases and V by 4 bases; bases with no gene match: 2. This CDR3 is built from 13 residues. DNA of the CDR3: TGTGCCAGCAGCCCGGGACTAAAAGAGACCCAGTACTTC. It codes for CASSPGLKETQYF.

V and J are TRBV12-5 and TRBJ1-5, with a tentative D call TRBD1 (6 bases). CDR1 is LGHNT, CDR2 FRNRAP, per germline. The ends were cut back, 1 base at V and 3 bases at J, with 13 bases in the middle. The CDR3 length is 16 residues. In DNA form, the CDR3 reads TGTGCTAGTGGTTTGGACAGGGCGTTATTCAATCAGCCCCAGCATTTT. This encodes CASGLDRALFNQPQHF.